A single sample is the source of the 30 T cell receptor beta chains below, sequenced in a study of regulatory T cells in long-lasting Graves disease. Described time point: persistent/refractory GD, antithyroid drugs over 5 years with positive TRAb. The authors made the TCR library using RNA they extracted from PBMCs. To make TCR beta libraries, researchers used iRepertoire HTBI primers and Arm-PCR of CDR3 regions. TCRdb re-analysed the multiplex PCR reads in MiXCR, keeping a single row per CDR3 protein. The sample shows roughly 300,000 distinct CDR3 sequences, roughly a fifth of them seen only once. The sequencing here drew on peripheral blood mononuclear cells (PBMCs), taken when the disease was refractory, from a patient treated with antithyroid drugs. These receptor sequences come from a female donor with Graves disease.

The chain combines TRBV18 with TRBJ1-1; D is perhaps TRBD1 (5 bases). V shed 3 bases and J shed 3 bases, with 11 bases lying between them. The CDR3 extends over 14 amino acids. Per germline, CDR1 KGHSH and CDR2 LQKENI. The CDR3 DNA reads as TGTGCCAGCTCACCGCCATTCAGGGACACTGAAGCTTTCTTT. This translates into CASSPPFRDTEAFF.

The rearrangement joins TRBV7-2 to TRBJ2-1; D remains unclear. Germline-derived CDR1 and CDR2 are SGHTA and FQGNSA. With 5 bases removed from V and 9 bases from J, the gap between germline ends came to 8 bases. The CDR3 totals 11 residues. This CDR3 reads CASSQASEQFF. The CDR3 coding sequence is TGTGCCAGCAGCCAGGCTAGTGAGCAGTTCTTC. The variable domain in full, with the rest retrieved from reference TRBV7-2 and TRBJ2-1, is GAGVSQSPSNKVTEKGKDVELRCDPISGHTALYWYRQSLGQGLEFLIYFQGNSAPDKSGLPSDRFSAERTGGSVSTLTIQRTQQEDSAVYLCASSQASEQFFGPGTRLTVL.

The chain links TRBV5-5 to TRBJ2-7; D might be TRBD1 (6 bases). This CDR3 comprises 14 residues. Germline CDR1 is SGHKS and CDR2 is YYEKEE (reference sequence). V lost 5 bases and J 2 bases, leaving 14 bases between the germline ends. CDR3 bases: TGTGCCAGCAGTTACGAGACAGGAACCTACGAGCAGTACTTC. This gives the protein CASSYETGTYEQYF.

This clonotype was seen at least ten times. J is TRBJ1-6 and V is TRBV19, with D unclear. V dropped 5 bases and J dropped 10 bases, with 9 bases sitting between them. This CDR3 is 12 amino acids long. Germline V gene data show CDR1 as LNHDA and CDR2 as SQIVND (reference sequence). The CDR3 nucleotides read TGTGCCAGTAGTGCGCAGCTCTCACCCCTCCACTTT. Amino acids: CASSAQLSPLHF. The whole variable domain, filled in from reference TRBV19 and TRBJ1-6, reads DGGITQSPKYLFRKEGQNVTLSCEQNLNHDAMYWYRQDPGQGLRLIYYSQIVNDFQKGDIAEGYSVSREKKESFPLTVTSAQKNPTAFYLCASSAQLSPLHFGNGTRLTVT.

This clonotype was counted at least ten times. The rearrangement uses TRBV13 and TRBJ1-4; TRBD1 aligns across 7 bases. Trimming removed 2 bases from V and 5 bases from J; junction bases left unmatched: 5. The CDR3 loop spans 15 amino acids. Germline CDR1 reads PRHDT; CDR2 reads FYEKMQ (reference sequence). CDR3 in DNA: TGTGCCAGCAGCTTAACCGGGACAGCAAATGAAAAACTGTTTTTT. It is translated as CASSLTGTANEKLFF.

The chain uses TRBV4-1 and TRBJ1-5, with D perhaps matching TRBD1 (5 bases). Germline lookup yields CDR1 MGHRA and CDR2 YSYEKL. V was shortened by 1 base and J by 6 bases, with 13 bases between the two germline ends. CDR3 length equals 15 residues. For the CDR3, the DNA is TGCGCCAGCAGCCAAGCGTACGGGGGGGGTCAGCCCCAGCATTTT. Its translation is CASSQAYGGGQPQHF.

This clonotype came up many times. The J gene is TRBJ2-7, the V gene TRBV28; D call uncertain. The V gene's germline CDR1 is MDHEN and CDR2 SYDVKM. Deletions cut 3 bases from V and 4 bases from J, with 7 bases between. The CDR3 loop spans 12 amino acids. The CDR3 region is CASSLAEYEQYF. CDR3 bases: TGTGCCAGCAGTTTGGCCGAGTACGAGCAGTACTTC.

This clonotype was detected ten times or more. V gene TRBV27 combines with J gene TRBJ2-5, with D tentatively TRBD1 (5 bases). Per germline, CDR1 MNHEY and CDR2 SMNVEV (reference sequence). V gave up 7 bases and J gave up 5 bases, with 14 bases separating them. CDR3 length equals 13 residues. This CDR3 is CASTHYGAETQYF. CDR3 nucleotides: TGTGCCAGCACCCATTATGGGGCGGAGACCCAGTACTTC.

This clonotype was seen more than once but under ten times. The J gene is TRBJ2-7, the V gene TRBV7-9; no firm D call. This CDR3 is 12 amino acids long. The germline gives CDR1 SEHNR, CDR2 FQNEAQ (reference sequence). Trimming left V 2 bases short and J 6 bases short, with 8 bases between. CDR3 in DNA: TGTGCCAGCAGCTTAATATTGGGCGAGCAGTACTTC. It yields the protein CASSLILGEQYF.

The chain joins TRBV7-9 to TRBJ1-1; the match to TRBD1 covers 8 bases. From germline, CDR1 is SEHNR and CDR2 FQNEAQ (reference sequence). The CDR3 runs to 16 residues. V lost 5 bases and J lost 6; bases outside the gene matches: 14. The DNA of the CDR3 is TGTGCCAGCAGCCCACACACCTTGGACAGGGATCCTGAAGCTTTCTTT. It specifies CASSPHTLDRDPEAFF.

The chain has TRBV18 and TRBJ1-6, with no clear D. Germline lookup yields CDR1 KGHSH and CDR2 LQKENI. The V and J ends lost 1 base and 13 bases respectively, with 20 bases between them. CDR3 length: 16 residues. In nucleotides, the CDR3 is TGTGCCAGCTCACCACAGAGGGCGGGCACTGATCGCCCCCTCCACTTT. Translation: CASSPQRAGTDRPLHF.

The chain carries TRBV9 and TRBJ2-2; TRBD2 is a possible D gene (5 bases). The germline V gene has CDR1 SGDLS and CDR2 YYNGEE. The CDR3 is 14 residues long. Trimming stripped 6 bases from V and 0 bases from J, with 9 bases between. CDR3 bases: TGTGCCAGCACCGCCGGGGCGAACACCGGGGAGCTGTTTTTT. Protein product: CASTAGANTGELFF. The full variable domain, its missing parts supplied by reference TRBV9 and TRBJ2-2, is DSGVTQTPKHLITATGQRVTLRCSPRSGDLSVYWYQQSLDQGLQFLIQYYNGEERAKGNILERFSAQQFPDLHSELNLSSLELGDSALYFCASTAGANTGELFFGEGSRLTVL.

This clonotype was found a few times. V is TRBV6-2 or TRBV6-3 and J is TRBJ1-2; 8 bases align to TRBD1. CDR1 is MNHEY and CDR2 is SVGEGT in the germline V gene. Losses at the gene ends were 0 bases for V and 11 bases for J; bases not matched to a gene: 8. This CDR3 contains 14 residues. In DNA form, the CDR3 reads TGTGCCAGCAGTTACTCGACGAGACAGGGGTTTTACACCTTC. Translating it yields CASSYSTRQGFYTF.

In its sample, this clonotype was seen many times. The J gene is TRBJ2-7, the V gene TRBV20-1, with D possibly being TRBD1 or TRBD2 (6 bases each). Germline lookup yields CDR1 DFQATT and CDR2 SNEGSKA (reference sequence). V dropped 6 bases and J dropped 4 bases, with 16 bases sitting between them. The CDR3 is 13 residues long. The CDR3 DNA sequence: TGCAGTGCCCTAGGGGGGTTGGAATACGAGCAGTACTTC. Translating it yields CSALGGLEYEQYF.

This chain links TRBV6-2 or TRBV6-3 with TRBJ1-3; D is unclear. This CDR3 has 15 residues. Germline V gene sequence: CDR1 MNHEY, CDR2 SVGEGT. V was pared by 2 bases and J by 2 bases, with 10 bases between. CDR3 region: CASSYVSGAGNTIYF. The CDR3 DNA sequence: TGTGCCAGCAGTTACGTCTCGGGCGCTGGAAACACCATATATTTT.

There are many counts of this clonotype. The chain recombines TRBV20-1 with TRBJ1-2, with D perhaps TRBD1 (5 bases). The CDR3 extends over 16 amino acids. Between the trimmed V and J ends, which lost 0 bases and 5 bases, there was a span of 19 bases. CDR1 and CDR2 from the germline V gene are DFQATT and SNEGSKA (reference sequence). CDR3 in DNA: TGCAGTGCTAGAGATTTCGGGCAGGGACGTTTATATGGCTACACCTTC. Encoded protein: CSARDFGQGRLYGYTF.

Many counts were recorded for this clonotype. The chain combines TRBV2 with TRBJ1-2, with D uncertain. CDR1 and CDR2 (germline): SNHLY, FYNNEI. Trimming removed 8 bases at V and 5 bases at J, with 21 bases between. This CDR3 is built from 15 residues. This CDR3 reads CASGLTRPVGYGYTF. The CDR3 coding sequence is TGTGCCAGCGGGCTTACTCGACCGGTCGGGTATGGCTACACCTTC.

This clonotype was seen more than once but under ten times. The chain joins TRBV2 to TRBJ1-1; no definite D call. The CDR3 covers 12 residues. Germline lookup yields CDR1 SNHLY and CDR2 FYNNEI. V was clipped by 1 base and J by 7 bases, with 7 bases between them. CDR3 amino acids: CASSEGLLEAFF. Here the CDR3 DNA reads TGTGCCAGCAGTGAAGGTCTACTTGAAGCTTTCTTT.

The chain recombines TRBV19 with TRBJ2-5, with D maybe TRBD2 (5 bases). In germline, CDR1 is LNHDA, CDR2 SQIVND (reference sequence). V lost 2 bases, J lost 4 bases, and 17 bases lay in between. This CDR3 has 16 amino acids. The CDR3 here is CASSIRMGSEAETQYF. DNA of the CDR3: TGTGCCAGTAGTATAAGGATGGGGAGTGAGGCAGAGACCCAGTACTTC.

This chain joins TRBV3-1 and TRBJ1-6; 7 positions match TRBD1. CDR1 LGHDT and CDR2 YNNKEL come from the germline V gene (reference sequence). V was pared by 6 bases and J by 5 bases, with 13 bases of the junction left unmatched. This CDR3 contains 17 residues. The CDR3 bases are TGTGCCAGCAGGCCGGACCAGGTAGACAGGGATAATTCACCCCTCCACTTT. Its protein product is CASRPDQVDRDNSPLHF. Full variable domain (rest looked up from reference TRBV3-1 and TRBJ1-6): DTAVSQTPKYLVTQMGNDKSIKCEQNLGHDTMYWYKQDSKKFLKIMFSYNNKELIINETVPNRFSPKSPDKAHLNLHINSLELGDSAVYFCASRPDQVDRDNSPLHFGNGTRLTVT.

The chain joins TRBV5-6 to TRBJ1-5; no clear D gene. Germline CDR1 is SGHDT and CDR2 is YYEEEE. Trimming shortened V by 4 bases and J by 7 bases, and 18 bases separated the two germline ends. The CDR3 loop spans 15 amino acids. DNA for the CDR3: TGTGCCAGCAGCCTGGGGAGGAGGGTCGGCCAGCCCCAGCATTTT. Translating it yields CASSLGRRVGQPQHF.

This clonotype has more than one count but fewer than ten. The chain uses TRBV2 and TRBJ2-3; 7 positions match TRBD1. The CDR3 length is 15 residues. Germline assignment: CDR1 SNHLY and CDR2 FYNNEI. V shed 1 base and J 0 bases; nucleotides not matched to a gene: 1. Here the CDR3 reads CASSEEGQSTDTQYF. The CDR3 DNA reads as TGTGCCAGCAGTGAAGAGGGACAGAGCACAGATACGCAGTATTTT.

This clonotype came up a few times. The rearrangement joins TRBV5-1 to TRBJ1-2; TRBD1 agrees at 7 bases. The CDR3 extends over 17 amino acids. V shed 1 base, J shed 0 bases, and the junction held 9 bases outside the gene matches. Germline assignment: CDR1 SGHRS and CDR2 YFSETQ. The CDR3 loop is CASSLKGQIHSNYGYTF. As DNA, the CDR3 is TGCGCCAGCAGCTTGAAGGGACAGATACACTCTAACTATGGCTACACCTTC.

This clonotype has ten or more counts. J is TRBJ1-2 and V is TRBV7-2; TRBD1 matches at 7 bases. The CDR3 consists of 17 residues. The germline gives CDR1 SGHTA, CDR2 FQGNSA. The ends lost 1 base at V and 6 bases at J; junction bases unmatched: 14. DNA for the CDR3: TGTGCCAGCAGCTTAGGATTCATCGAGGGGGCGGTTGATGGCTACACCTTC. It specifies CASSLGFIEGAVDGYTF.

Ten or more counts support this clonotype. The rearrangement links TRBV15 to TRBJ1-4, with 7 positions matching TRBD1. This CDR3 is built from 14 residues. Trimming cost V 1 base and J 9 bases; bases outside gene matches: 5. Germline values: CDR1 LNHNV, CDR2 YYDKDF (reference sequence). CDR3 protein: CATSRVQGNQKLFF. The CDR3 DNA reads as TGTGCCACCAGCAGAGTACAGGGGAATCAAAAACTGTTTTTT.

V is TRBV27 and J is TRBJ2-7; tentatively, D is TRBD1 (5 bases). Trimming left V 5 bases short and J 3 bases short, with 20 bases between. The CDR3 spans 16 residues. Germline V lookup: CDR1 MNHEY, CDR2 SMNVEV (reference sequence). The DNA for the CDR3 is TGTGCCAGCAGTCCCACTCTCCTGGACACTATCTACGAGCAGTACTTC. It translates to CASSPTLLDTIYEQYF.

In its sample, this clonotype was seen many times. The rearrangement joins TRBV5-1 to TRBJ1-6, with no clear D. CDR3 length: 15 amino acids. Trimming pared 0 bases from V and 3 bases from J, leaving 7 bases between. Germline CDR1 and CDR2: SGHRS and YFSETQ. The CDR3 here is CASSLGQVYNSPLHF. In DNA form, the CDR3 reads TGCGCCAGCAGCTTGGGACAAGTCTATAATTCACCCCTCCACTTT.

This clonotype has only a few counts. In DNA, the CDR3 is TGTGCCAGCATGCCCCACCGGGACAGGGTTGAGACCCAGTACTTC. Protein sequence: CASMPHRDRVETQYF. V is TRBV7-9 and J is TRBJ2-5; 9 bases match TRBD1. Germline assignment: CDR1 SEHNR and CDR2 FQNEAQ (reference sequence). The junction had 11 bases not matched to a gene; V was cut back by 7 bases and J by 5 bases. This CDR3 comprises 15 residues.

This clonotype was detected many times. The V call is TRBV18, the J call TRBJ1-2; no definite D call. The CDR3 has 15 amino acids. V lost 4 bases and J 0 bases, leaving 12 bases between the germline ends. From germline, CDR1 is KGHSH and CDR2 LQKENI. In nucleotides, the CDR3 is TGTGCCAGCTCACGAGAACAGATTGCTAACTATGGCTACACCTTC. Translation gives CASSREQIANYGYTF.

This clonotype was recorded a few times. The chain links TRBV30 to TRBJ2-1, with 14 bases matching TRBD2. Germline loops: CDR1 GTSNPN, CDR2 SVGIG (reference sequence). The CDR3 spans 14 residues. The V gene end was trimmed by 5 bases and the J gene end by 9 bases; junction bases not matched to a gene: 6. The CDR3 DNA follows: TGTGCCTGGGGGACCGGGACTAGCGGGGGTGAGCAGTTCTTC. Translating gives CAWGTGTSGGEQFF.